The T cell receptor (beta chain) under discussion was sequenced for a study of shared clonotypes between healthy human individuals. The CD4+ fraction was divided into a CD45RA+ naive subset and a CD45RA-negative memory subset. This clone was observed once. Its antigen is unidentified. Germline CDR1 reads SEHNR; CDR2 reads FQNEAQ (reference sequence). The CDR3 length is 12 residues. Trimming stripped 7 bases from V and 9 bases from J, with 13 bases between. Profiled with immunoSEQ multiplex PCR; TCRdb holds only in-frame clones, not every one. The repertoire consists of about 1.5 million clones, with roughly 97% occurring once and the leading ten covering approximately 1.1%. Findings and limits, study-wide: Naive CD4 clonotype sharing across a few donors was approximately 5%.

The sequencing sample was made of naive CD4+ T cells sorted from blood. Described subset: CD45RA+ positively selected. The TCR comes from a man aged 25-45 years in good health. The chain recombines TRBV7-9 with TRBJ2-1, with D perhaps matching TRBD1 (6 bases). The CDR3 spells CASTKQGSEQFF. CDR3 nucleotides: TGTGCCAGCACCAAACAGGGAAGTGAGCAGTTCTTC.